This T cell receptor (beta chain) was profiled in a study of blood T cell repertoires in COVID-19. As for the study in general: The origin of the acute and convalescent COVID-19 samples was the United States, Italy and Spain. The cDNA or gDNA used as material had been derived from T cells, B-cell-depleted T cells, or PBMCs.

Germline lookup yields CDR1 LGHNA and CDR2 YSLEER. The CDR3 runs to 15 residues. The junction had 2 bases not matched to a gene; V was cut back by 4 bases and J by 2 bases. Authors' analysis steps: The assay estimated nucleated cells by amplifying reference gene primers. The protocol was immunoSEQ multiplex PCR, while the TCRdb copy is restricted to in-frame clones and leaves out a portion. D and trimming were read from the DNA, whereas the V and J calls and clone size are those reported in that table. Among 110,000 to 150,000 clones, around 81% were seen once, and the ten largest hold approximately 8.2%.

V and J are TRBV4-3 and TRBJ2-6, with 7 positions matching TRBD2. This TCR came from a human donor in a cohort sampled during active COVID-19. The sample comprised peripheral blood. The CDR3 DNA reads as TGCGCCAGCAGCCCCGGGAGGCCTGGGGCCAACGTCCTGACTTTC. It encodes CASSPGRPGANVLTF.